The 16 T cell receptor beta chains in this list originate from one sample, sequenced in a study of blood T cell repertoires in COVID-19 (dated by TCRdb to the early 2020s). Receptors were amplified or captured by the immunoSEQ multiplex PCR assay. Here the immuneACCESS table is served through TCRdb, limited to in-frame sequences with V and J called. Missing clones are a known gap in these copies; in checked studies unresolved V genes cover under half, and the rest lacks a known reason. For this sample the table gives 7,000 to 9,500 clones, of which just over 85% were detected only once. The ten largest clonotypes hold roughly 8% of the sample. The material sequenced was peripheral blood. The receptors were gathered from a human donor in a cohort sampled during active COVID-19.

V usage is TRBV5-1 and J usage is TRBJ2-7; TRBD2 matches 8 bases. Trimming removed 4 bases from V and 5 bases from J; junction bases left unmatched: 8. The germline gives CDR1 SGHRS, CDR2 YFSETQ. This CDR3 region has 14 residues. The CDR3 protein is CASSPLAGWDEQYF. The CDR3 nucleotides are TGCGCCAGCAGCCCCCTAGCGGGCTGGGACGAGCAGTACTTC.

This clone was seen just once. This chain connects TRBV6-2 or TRBV6-3 to TRBJ2-7; the D gene is possibly TRBD1 (6 bases). CDR3 length: 14 residues. V lost 2 bases, J lost 4 bases, and 12 bases lay in between. CDR1 and CDR2 from the germline V gene are MNHEY and SVGEGT. The CDR3 coding sequence is TGTGCCAGCAGTTACGACAGGCCACCTTACGAGCAGTACTTC. Amino acid sequence: CASSYDRPPYEQYF.

This rearrangement joins TRBV27 to TRBJ2-7; 7 nucleotides agree with TRBD1. The germline CDR1 and CDR2 sequences are MNHEY and SMNVEV (reference sequence). CDR3 length: 15 amino acids. Losses at the gene ends were 3 bases for V and 3 bases for J; bases not matched to a gene: 8. The CDR3 coding sequence is TGTGCCAGCAGTTTCGGACAGGCGCTTCTCTACGAGCAGTACTTC. It is translated as CASSFGQALLYEQYF.

The chain carries TRBV6-5 and TRBJ2-4; D not certain. The CDR3 totals 13 residues. Per germline, CDR1 MNHEY and CDR2 SVGAGI. The V and J ends lost 6 bases and 0 bases respectively, with 6 bases between them. CDR3 nucleotide sequence: TGTGCCAGCAGACCAGGAGCCAAAAACATTCAGTACTTC. The encoded protein is CASRPGAKNIQYF.

The CDR3 reads CASSPSGGGNEQFF. The CDR3 DNA sequence: TGTGCCAGCAGCCCTTCTGGGGGAGGGAATGAGCAGTTCTTC. The chain joins TRBV6-6 to TRBJ2-1, with 7 positions matching TRBD2. V lost 6 bases, J lost 7 bases, and 9 bases stayed unmatched. Germline assignment: CDR1 MNHNY and CDR2 SVGAGI (reference sequence). The CDR3 contains 14 residues.

The rearrangement uses TRBV6-1 and TRBJ2-1; 13 bases match TRBD2. Germline-derived CDR1 and CDR2 are MNHNS and SASEGT. The junction had 7 bases not matched to a gene; V was cut back by 4 bases and J by 7 bases. The CDR3 runs 16 residues. The CDR3: CASSAFGLAGENEQFF. CDR3 nucleotide sequence: TGTGCCAGCAGTGCCTTCGGACTAGCGGGAGAAAATGAGCAGTTCTTC.

The genes are TRBV27 and TRBJ2-7; TRBD2 matches at 9 bases. CDR3 length equals 12 residues. Per the germline V gene, CDR1 is MNHEY and CDR2 is SMNVEV (reference sequence). V shed 6 bases, J shed 3 bases, and the junction held 0 bases outside the gene matches. The CDR3 nucleotides read TGTGCCAGCAGGACTAGCGGCTACGAGCAGTACTTC. Translated: CASRTSGYEQYF.

The gene calls are TRBV6-4 and TRBJ2-5, with D hard to call. The CDR3 loop spans 9 amino acids. Trimming shortened V by 9 bases and J by 5 bases, and 4 bases separated the two germline ends. Germline lookup yields CDR1 MRHNA and CDR2 SNTAGT. CDR3 DNA: TGTGCCAGTCAGGAGACCCAGTACTTC. Its protein is CASQETQYF.

The count of this clone is one. The rearrangement joins TRBV7-9 to TRBJ1-2, with D tentatively TRBD1 (6 bases). This CDR3 has 13 residues. Per germline, CDR1 SEHNR and CDR2 FQNEAQ (reference sequence). V was trimmed by 3 bases and J by 4 bases, leaving 9 bases between them. The CDR3 here is CASSLGGAYGYTF. DNA of the CDR3: TGTGCCAGCAGCTTGGGGGGGGCCTATGGCTACACCTTC.

In this sample, this clone turned up once. CDR3 bases: TGCGCCAGCAGCCAAGACCTAGGACAGGGGTTTTACGAGCAGTACTTC. This codes for CASSQDLGQGFYEQYF. This rearrangement joins TRBV4-1 to TRBJ2-7, with 9 bases aligning to TRBD1. This CDR3 comprises 16 residues. Germline V gives CDR1 MGHRA, CDR2 YSYEKL. The V gene end was trimmed by 0 bases and the J gene end by 4 bases; junction bases not matched to a gene: 7.

The sample holds a few counts of this clone. V gene TRBV28 combines with J gene TRBJ1-1; D gene ambiguous. Per germline, CDR1 MDHEN and CDR2 SYDVKM. The CDR3 runs to 13 residues. V shed 2 bases and J shed 4 bases, with 8 bases lying between them. This chain's CDR3 is CASSLGGPTEAFF. CDR3 DNA sequence: TGTGCCAGCAGTTTAGGAGGTCCCACTGAAGCTTTCTTT.

V usage is TRBV9 and J usage is TRBJ2-3; 9 positions match TRBD2. V lost 4 bases, J lost 5 bases, and 8 bases stayed unmatched. Looked up from germline, CDR1 is SGDLS and CDR2 is YYNGEE. This CDR3 has 15 residues. CDR3 DNA sequence: TGTGCCAGCAGCCTTAGCGGGAGCGTTGGAGATACGCAGTATTTT. This codes for CASSLSGSVGDTQYF.

Here the CDR3 DNA reads TGTGCCAGCAGTTTTTTGGGGGGAGACACTGAAGCTTTCTTT. Residues: CASSFLGGDTEAFF. This chain links TRBV28 with TRBJ1-1; D may be TRBD1 (5 bases). The germline gives CDR1 MDHEN, CDR2 SYDVKM. This CDR3 contains 14 residues. The V end was cut by 3 bases, the J end by 3 bases, with 11 bases between.

The chain carries TRBV29-1 and TRBJ2-5; TRBD1 matches 8 bases. Germline values: CDR1 SQVTM, CDR2 ANQGSEA. V shed 8 bases, J shed 5 bases, and the junction held 10 bases outside the gene matches. There are 13 residues in the CDR3. The CDR3 DNA sequence: TGCAGCCTAGACAGGGGTGAGGGGGAGACCCAGTACTTC. Protein: CSLDRGEGETQYF.

The chain couples TRBV7-2 to TRBJ2-7, with TRBD2 identical over 9 bases. The length of the CDR3 is 17 residues. Germline V CDR1 and CDR2: SGHTA, FQGNSA. The J segment lost 7 bases and the V segment lost 1 base, leaving 14 bases of the junction unmatched. The CDR3, as DNA: TGTGCCAGCAGCTTAGTGGTCGGCGGGAGGGCCGGTGGTGAGCAGTACTTC. Encoded protein: CASSLVVGGRAGGEQYF.

The chain is built from TRBV9 and TRBJ1-6; D is unresolved. Germline CDR1 reads SGDLS; CDR2 reads YYNGEE. The CDR3 totals 14 residues. V lost 2 bases and J 5 bases, leaving 8 bases between the germline ends. CDR3 nucleotides: TGTGCCAGCAGCGTTGACACCAATAATTCACCCCTCCACTTT. Its translation: CASSVDTNNSPLHF. The full variable domain, in which reference TRBV9 and TRBJ1-6 provide the parts outside the CDR3, is DSGVTQTPKHLITATGQRVTLRCSPRSGDLSVYWYQQSLDQGLQFLIQYYNGEERAKGNILERFSAQQFPDLHSELNLSSLELGDSALYFCASSVDTNNSPLHFGNGTRLTVT.